The 7 T cell receptor beta chains reported below all come from one sample, sequenced in a study of blood T cell repertoires in COVID-19 (dated by TCRdb to the early 2020s). Library preparation used the immunoSEQ multiplex PCR assay. Drawn from immuneACCESS, this table holds only the in-frame rearrangements with V and J called that TCRdb kept. Clones are partly lost; checked studies trace under half to an unresolved V gene and leave the rest unexplained. This sample lists some 300,000 clones; about 90% were detected once. Roughly 2.3% of the sample is held by the ten biggest clonotypes. Sequenced input: peripheral blood. Source of these receptors: a man younger than 35 with active or convalescent COVID-19.

This rearrangement joins TRBV6-6 to TRBJ2-5; possibly TRBD1 for D (5 bases). The length of the CDR3 is 15 residues. Germline CDR1 is MNHNY and CDR2 is SVGAGI (reference sequence). V lost 0 bases to trimming and J lost 5 bases, with 13 bases between them. CDR3 in amino acids: CASSYSSLAGETQYF. In DNA form, the CDR3 reads TGTGCCAGCAGTTACTCGAGCCTGGCAGGGGAGACCCAGTACTTC.

This clone has just one count. The gene calls are TRBV7-2 and TRBJ1-1, with 10 positions matching TRBD1. CDR3 length: 15 amino acids. The V segment lost 4 bases and the J segment 3 bases; nucleotides outside the gene matches: 5. Per the germline V gene, CDR1 is SGHTA and CDR2 is FQGNSA. The CDR3 sequence: CASSSRDRGDTEAFF. The CDR3 DNA sequence: TGTGCCAGCAGCTCCAGGGACAGGGGCGACACTGAAGCTTTCTTT.

The chain recombines TRBV9 with TRBJ2-1, with 13 bases aligning to TRBD2. V was clipped by 7 bases and J by 0 bases; unmatched bases: 7. This CDR3 spans 17 amino acids. Looked up from germline, CDR1 is SGDLS and CDR2 is YYNGEE. The CDR3 is CASSGLAGASSYNEQFF. The CDR3, as DNA: TGTGCCAGCTCTGGACTAGCGGGGGCTAGCTCCTACAATGAGCAGTTCTTC.

CDR3 sequence: CATSDPRGRSNEQFF. The DNA for the CDR3 is TGTGCCACCAGTGACCCCAGGGGGCGAAGCAATGAGCAGTTCTTC. The J gene is TRBJ2-1, the V gene TRBV24-1; 8 nucleotides align to TRBD1. Germline CDR1 reads KGHDR; CDR2 reads SFDVKD. V trimming: 4 bases; J trimming: 6 bases; junction bases outside the gene matches: 7. The CDR3 contains 15 residues.

The chain uses TRBV4-2 and TRBJ1-2; 7 bases map to TRBD1. Germline CDR1 LGHNA, CDR2 YNFKEQ. After removal of 4 bases from V and 0 bases from J, the junction contained 2 bases not matched to a gene. The CDR3 consists of 14 residues. DNA of the CDR3: TGTGCCAGCAGCCGCAGGGGGACTAACTATGGCTACACCTTC. Translated: CASSRRGTNYGYTF.

This clone came up once. This chain links TRBV5-6 with TRBJ2-1; 10 positions match TRBD1. The CDR3 spans 15 residues. The germline CDR1 and CDR2 sequences are SGHDT and YYEEEE. Trimming took 6 bases from V and 10 from J; bases not matched to a gene: 13. CDR3 loop: CASTPEGQGFKEQFF. The CDR3 DNA reads TGTGCCAGCACCCCGGAGGGACAGGGGTTCAAGGAGCAGTTCTTC. The variable domain in full, with the rest retrieved from reference TRBV5-6 and TRBJ2-1, is DAGVTQSPTHLIKTRGQQVTLRCSPKSGHDTVSWYQQALGQGPQFIFQYYEEEERQRGNFPDRFSGHQFPNYSSELNVNALLLGDSALYLCASTPEGQGFKEQFFGPGTRLTVL.

The chain is built from TRBV5-1 and TRBJ2-3; D is possibly TRBD1 (5 bases). The CDR3 has 15 amino acids. CDR1 is SGHRS, CDR2 YFSETQ, per germline. V was clipped by 3 bases and J by 3 bases, with 14 bases between them. The CDR3 protein is CASSSQGSWTDTQYF. The DNA for the CDR3 is TGCGCCAGCAGCTCCCAGGGTAGCTGGACAGATACGCAGTATTTT.